This entry describes one T cell receptor (beta chain). The data were taken from a study of patients and donors after allogeneic stem cell transplantation. TCRdb reanalysed the RT-PCR reads using MiXCR and keeps one entry per CDR3 protein. The table has some 960,000 distinct CDR3 sequences, roughly 18% seen once. The source material was blood, either unsorted or a sorted T cell fraction (not recorded which). The sequence derives from a human donor who was either an allogeneic HSCT recipient or a stem cell or donor lymphocyte infusion donor (not recorded which). It is not recorded whose cells these are; they may come from a transplant donor.

The CDR3 sequence is CASSQEVYREETQYF. Written as DNA, the CDR3 is TGTGCCAGCAGCCAAGAAGTTTACAGAGAAGAGACCCAGTACTTC. The chain uses TRBV3-1 and TRBJ2-5, with D unresolved. CDR1 LGHDT and CDR2 YNNKEL come from the germline V gene (reference sequence). Trimming took off 0 bases at V and 3 bases at J, with 11 bases between the two ends. This CDR3 region has 15 residues.